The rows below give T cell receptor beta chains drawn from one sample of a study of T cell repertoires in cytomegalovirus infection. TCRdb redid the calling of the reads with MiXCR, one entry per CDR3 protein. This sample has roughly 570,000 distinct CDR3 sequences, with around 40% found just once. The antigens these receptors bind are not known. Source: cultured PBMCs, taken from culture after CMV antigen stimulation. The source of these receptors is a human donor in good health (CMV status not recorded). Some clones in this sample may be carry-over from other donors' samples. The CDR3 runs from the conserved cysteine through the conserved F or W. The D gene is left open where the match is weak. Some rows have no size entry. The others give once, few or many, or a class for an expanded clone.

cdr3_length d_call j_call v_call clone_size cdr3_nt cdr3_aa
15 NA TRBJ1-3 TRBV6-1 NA TGTGCCAGCAGTCGCTCTGGGACCTCTGGAAACACCATATATTTT CASSRSGTSGNTIYF
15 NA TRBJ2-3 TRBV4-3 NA TGCGCCAGCAGTCTAAACTTAGCGGACACAGATACGCAGTATTTT CASSLNLADTDTQYF
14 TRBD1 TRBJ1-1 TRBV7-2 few TGTGCCAGCAGTACAGGACAGGGAGGCACTGAAGCTTTCTTT CASSTGQGGTEAFF
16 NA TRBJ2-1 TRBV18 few TGTGCCAGCTCACCAAATACGGGGGGCCGGTACAATGAGCAGTTCTTC CASSPNTGGRYNEQFF
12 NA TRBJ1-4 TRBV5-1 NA TGCGCCAGCCGGGACGATAATGAAAAACTGTTTTTT CASRDDNEKLFF
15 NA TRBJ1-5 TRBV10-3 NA TGTGCCATCAGTGAAACAGGCGCCTTCAATCAGCCCCAGCATTTT CAISETGAFNQPQHF
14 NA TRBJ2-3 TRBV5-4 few TGTGCCAGCAGCCGGGACCGCTATGCGGATACGCAGTATTTT CASSRDRYADTQYF
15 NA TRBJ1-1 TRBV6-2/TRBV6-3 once TGTGCCAGCAGTCTATCTGGTGGGAGGGGCACTGAAGCTTTCTTT CASSLSGGRGTEAFF
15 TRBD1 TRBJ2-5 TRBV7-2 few TGTGCCAGCAGCTTAGCAGGACAGGGACAAGAGACCCAGTACTTC CASSLAGQGQETQYF
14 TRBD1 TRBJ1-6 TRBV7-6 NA TGTGCCAGCAGACGTTTGGACAGGGGGTCACCCCTCCACTTT CASRRLDRGSPLHF
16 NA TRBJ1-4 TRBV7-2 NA TGTGCCAGCAGCTTAGGGGTTTTCTACATGGGAGAAAAACTGTTTTTT CASSLGVFYMGEKLFF
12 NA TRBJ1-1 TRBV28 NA TGTGCCAGCAATTCGGCTGACCCTGAAGCTTTCTTT CASNSADPEAFF
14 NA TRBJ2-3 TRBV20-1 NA TGCAGTGCTGGGAGAACAGGGTTTACAGATACGCAGTATTTT CSAGRTGFTDTQYF
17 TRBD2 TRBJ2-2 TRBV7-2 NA TGTGCCAGCAGCTTAAGGCGGGAGAGCGCGAACACCGGGGAGCTGTTTTTT CASSLRRESANTGELFF
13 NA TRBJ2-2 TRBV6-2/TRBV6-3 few TGTGCCAGCAGTCGTTTAGGAACCGGGGAGCTGTTTTTT CASSRLGTGELFF
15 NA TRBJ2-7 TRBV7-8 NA TGTGCCAGCAGCTTAGCTGGACTTCCCCCCTACGAGCAGTACTTC CASSLAGLPPYEQYF
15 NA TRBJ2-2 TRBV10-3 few TGTGCCATCAGGCAGGATCCCCTCGGACCCGGGGAGCTGTTTTTT CAIRQDPLGPGELFF
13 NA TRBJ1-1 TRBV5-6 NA TGTGCCAGCAGCCGGCGGGGGGGAGCTGAAGCTTTCTTT CASSRRGGAEAFF
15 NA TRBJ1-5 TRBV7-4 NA TGTGCCAGCAGCTCAGCGACAGGTACTAAGGAGCCCCAGCATTTT CASSSATGTKEPQHF
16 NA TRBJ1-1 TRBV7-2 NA TGTGCCAGCAGCTTCCCCCGGGGGGCAATAAACACTGAAGCTTTCTTT CASSFPRGAINTEAFF
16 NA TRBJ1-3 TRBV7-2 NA TGTGCCAGCAGCTTAGAGGGCGTCGCGACTGGAAACACCATATATTTT CASSLEGVATGNTIYF
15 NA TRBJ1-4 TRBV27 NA TGTGCCAGCAGCGGGGGGGTTTTGGCTAATGAAAAACTGTTTTTT CASSGGVLANEKLFF
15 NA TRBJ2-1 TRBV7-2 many TGTGCCAGCAGCTTAACAGGGAGCCCCTACAATGAGCAGTTCTTC CASSLTGSPYNEQFF
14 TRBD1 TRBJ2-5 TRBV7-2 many TGTGCCAGCAGCATAAGGGGGCGCGAAGAGACCCAGTACTTC CASSIRGREETQYF
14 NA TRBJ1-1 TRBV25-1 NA TGTGCCAGCAGTGATTATCGGAGGCCGACTGAAGCTTTCTTT CASSDYRRPTEAFF
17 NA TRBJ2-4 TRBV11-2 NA TGTGCCAGCACCCTGGGGCTAGGACAGACTGCCAAAAACATTCAGTACTTC CASTLGLGQTAKNIQYF
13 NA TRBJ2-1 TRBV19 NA TGTGCCAGTAGGTCCGGAACAGATAATGAGCAGTTCTTC CASRSGTDNEQFF
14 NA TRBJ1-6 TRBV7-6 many TGTGCCAGCAGCCCCGGGAACCGGGAATCACCCCTCCACTTT CASSPGNRESPLHF
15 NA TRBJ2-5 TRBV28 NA TGTGCCAGCAGTCCCTGGGGGGGCGCGGGAGAGACCCAGTACTTC CASSPWGGAGETQYF
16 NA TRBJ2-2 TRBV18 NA TGTGCCAGCTCACCCCCCGGGGGTAGGGACACCGGGGAGCTGTTTTTT CASSPPGGRDTGELFF
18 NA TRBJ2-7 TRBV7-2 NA TGTGCCAGCAGCTTAGCTATCATGGGCGGGCCGTACTCCTACGAGCAGTACTTC CASSLAIMGGPYSYEQYF
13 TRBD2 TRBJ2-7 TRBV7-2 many TGTGCCAGCAGCTTACTAGCGGGAGGTGAGCAGTACTTC CASSLLAGGEQYF
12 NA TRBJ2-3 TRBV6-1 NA TGTGCCAGCAGTGAACACTATGATACGCAGTATTTT CASSEHYDTQYF
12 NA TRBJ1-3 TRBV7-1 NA TGTGCCAGCAGAGAGGGGGAAAACACCATATATTTT CASREGENTIYF
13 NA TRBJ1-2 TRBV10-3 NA TGTGCCATCAGTGGTGGAGGATTCTATGGCTACACCTTC CAISGGGFYGYTF
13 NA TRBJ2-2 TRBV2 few TGTGCCAGCAGGCAGACAGCCCCCGGGGAGCTGTTTTTT CASRQTAPGELFF
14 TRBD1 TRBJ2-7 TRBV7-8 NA TGTGCCAGCACTGGGACAGGGTCATTACGCGAGCAGTACTTC CASTGTGSLREQYF
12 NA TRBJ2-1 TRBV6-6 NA TGTGCCAGCAGTCGACGGGGCAATGAGCAGTTCTTC CASSRRGNEQFF
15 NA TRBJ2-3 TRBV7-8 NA TGTGCCAGCAGCTTAGGGGGGGTCCGCACAGATACGCAGTATTTT CASSLGGVRTDTQYF
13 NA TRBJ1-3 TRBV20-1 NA TGCAGTGCTAGCCGTCATTCTAGAAACACCATATATTTT CSASRHSRNTIYF
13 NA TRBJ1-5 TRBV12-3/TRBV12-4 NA TGTGCCAGCCGGGGGGGGATCGGTCAGCCCCAGCATTTT CASRGGIGQPQHF
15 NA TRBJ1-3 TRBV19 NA TGTGCCAGTAGTATTGGCGGGAAAACCGGAAACACCATATATTTT CASSIGGKTGNTIYF
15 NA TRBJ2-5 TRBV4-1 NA TGCGCCAGCAGCCAAGATTACGGCCCGCGTGAGACCCAGTACTTC CASSQDYGPRETQYF
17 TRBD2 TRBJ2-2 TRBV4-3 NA TGCGCCAGCAGCCAAGAAACGGGGGGGCGCCCCACCGGGGAGCTGTTTTTT CASSQETGGRPTGELFF
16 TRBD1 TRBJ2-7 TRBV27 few TGTGCCAGCAGTTGGGGAGGGACAGGGGTTACAGGCGAGCAGTACTTC CASSWGGTGVTGEQYF
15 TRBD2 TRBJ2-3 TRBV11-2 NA TGTGCCAGCAGCCGTAGACTAGCGGGGATGGATACGCAGTATTTT CASSRRLAGMDTQYF
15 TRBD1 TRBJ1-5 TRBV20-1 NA TGCAGTGCTAGACAGGGGGGAGGGAGCAATCAGCCCCAGCATTTT CSARQGGGSNQPQHF
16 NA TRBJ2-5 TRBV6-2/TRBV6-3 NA TGTGCCAGCAGTTACTATCCGGGAGCCGTGGGAGAGACCCAGTACTTC CASSYYPGAVGETQYF
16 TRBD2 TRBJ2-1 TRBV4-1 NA TGCGCCAGCAGCCAAGGGTCTAGCGGGACCTACAATGAGCAGTTCTTC CASSQGSSGTYNEQFF
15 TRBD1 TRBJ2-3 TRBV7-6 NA TGTGCCAGCAGCTTGGGGCAGGGGGGCACAGATACGCAGTATTTT CASSLGQGGTDTQYF
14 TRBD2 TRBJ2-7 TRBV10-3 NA TGTGCCATCAGCCTGACTAGCGGAGCCTACGAGCAGTACTTC CAISLTSGAYEQYF
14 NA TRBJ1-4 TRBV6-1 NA TGTGCCAGCAGGCTGACAGCCCCTAATGAAAAACTGTTTTTT CASRLTAPNEKLFF
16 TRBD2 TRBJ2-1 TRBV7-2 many TGTGCCAGCAGCTCTCCGGGACTAGCGACGTACAATGAGCAGTTCTTC CASSSPGLATYNEQFF
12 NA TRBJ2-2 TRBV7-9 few TGTGCCAACAGTAAGGGAACCGGGGAGCTGTTTTTT CANSKGTGELFF